This entry concerns a single T cell receptor beta chain. It has no known antigen specificity. Qualities for individual bases were not recorded, and no much larger clone is one base off. The sample originates from a study of blood T cell repertoires in COVID-19 (dated by TCRdb to about 2020). As for the study more broadly: The collaborator samples originated in the United States, Italy and Spain and spanned the acute and convalescent phases of COVID-19. The samples were drawn from the first 160 participants of the ongoing ImmuneRACE study and from 1,254 subjects provided by 6 global collaborators. Where HLA class I and class II types were available, the types were taken from metadata supplied by the sample provider, not from assay-based typing. The repertoires were released in a freely available public database intended as a resource for research on the immune response to SARS-CoV-2. The prospective study material was composed of cDNA or gDNA derived from T cells, B-cell-depleted T cells, or PBMCs. Subjects who had been exposed to COVID-19, were actively infected with it, or had recovered from it provided the deeply sampled blood TCRbeta repertoires that made up the dataset. A de-identified subject ID, COVID-19 status, age in years and sex were almost always included in the sample metadata.

What the study reported, not specific to this receptor: How much clinical and demographic metadata was included differed by source and by participant, and the metadata was provided uncurated.

TCRbeta CDR3 regions were amplified from genomic DNA using the immunoSEQ Assay, a bias-controlled multiplex PCR. In the authors' own workflow: The number of nucleated cells in each sample was estimated from the amplification of reference gene primers within the assay. Sequence reads were collapsed and filtered to measure the absolute abundance of every unique TCRbeta CDR3 rearrangement. For each sample, productive Simpson clonality was calculated as the square root of Simpson's diversity index over productive rearrangements. This is the immuneACCESS table as TCRdb keeps it, with only in-frame sequences that have V and J called. A part of the clones is gone; compared with another copy, unresolved V genes explain less than half, and the rest is unexplained. For V, J and clone size, that table is used; D and trimming come from the DNA. For this sample there are about 220,000 clones; 85% appear just once. About 2.4% of the sample comes from the top ten.

The CDR3 runs 15 amino acids, cysteine and phenylalanine included. The CDR3 DNA has 45 bases and is translated from base 1. Based on the germline V gene, the CDR1 and CDR2 sequences are SGHRS and YFSETQ. Trimming at the junction amounts to 0 bases on V and 3 bases on J, and the germline ends lie 12 bases apart. At one collaborating source in Seattle, patients were enrolled during active infection and were followed longitudinally through the course of disease. Whole blood was collected in K2EDTA tubes by collaborating institutions according to the institutions' own protocols. For TCRbeta analysis, collaborators shipped samples in one of three forms: frozen whole blood, isolated PBMCs, or DNA extracted from either of those sample types.

The specimen was peripheral blood. The receptor was derived from a woman in her seventies with COVID-19, enrolled during active disease. The chain is made from TRBV5-1 and TRBJ1-1; no confident D gene assignment can be made. DNA sequence: TGCGCCAGCAGCTTGGCGGCAGGTTCCTACACTGAAGCTTTCTTT. It is translated as CASSLAAGSYTEAFF.